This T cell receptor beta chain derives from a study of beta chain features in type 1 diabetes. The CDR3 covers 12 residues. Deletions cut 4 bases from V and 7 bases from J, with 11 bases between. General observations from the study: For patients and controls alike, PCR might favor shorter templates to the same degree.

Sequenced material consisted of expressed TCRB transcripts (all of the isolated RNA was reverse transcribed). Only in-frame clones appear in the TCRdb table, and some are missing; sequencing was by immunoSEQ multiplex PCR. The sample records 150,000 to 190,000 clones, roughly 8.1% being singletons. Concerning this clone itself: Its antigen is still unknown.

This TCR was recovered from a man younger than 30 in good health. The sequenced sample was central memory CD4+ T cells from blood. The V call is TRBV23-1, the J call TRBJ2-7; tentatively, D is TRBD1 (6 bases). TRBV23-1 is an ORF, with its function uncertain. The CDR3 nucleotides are TGCGCCAGCAGTCCACGTAGGGGGGAGCAGTACTTC. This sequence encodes CASSPRRGEQYF.